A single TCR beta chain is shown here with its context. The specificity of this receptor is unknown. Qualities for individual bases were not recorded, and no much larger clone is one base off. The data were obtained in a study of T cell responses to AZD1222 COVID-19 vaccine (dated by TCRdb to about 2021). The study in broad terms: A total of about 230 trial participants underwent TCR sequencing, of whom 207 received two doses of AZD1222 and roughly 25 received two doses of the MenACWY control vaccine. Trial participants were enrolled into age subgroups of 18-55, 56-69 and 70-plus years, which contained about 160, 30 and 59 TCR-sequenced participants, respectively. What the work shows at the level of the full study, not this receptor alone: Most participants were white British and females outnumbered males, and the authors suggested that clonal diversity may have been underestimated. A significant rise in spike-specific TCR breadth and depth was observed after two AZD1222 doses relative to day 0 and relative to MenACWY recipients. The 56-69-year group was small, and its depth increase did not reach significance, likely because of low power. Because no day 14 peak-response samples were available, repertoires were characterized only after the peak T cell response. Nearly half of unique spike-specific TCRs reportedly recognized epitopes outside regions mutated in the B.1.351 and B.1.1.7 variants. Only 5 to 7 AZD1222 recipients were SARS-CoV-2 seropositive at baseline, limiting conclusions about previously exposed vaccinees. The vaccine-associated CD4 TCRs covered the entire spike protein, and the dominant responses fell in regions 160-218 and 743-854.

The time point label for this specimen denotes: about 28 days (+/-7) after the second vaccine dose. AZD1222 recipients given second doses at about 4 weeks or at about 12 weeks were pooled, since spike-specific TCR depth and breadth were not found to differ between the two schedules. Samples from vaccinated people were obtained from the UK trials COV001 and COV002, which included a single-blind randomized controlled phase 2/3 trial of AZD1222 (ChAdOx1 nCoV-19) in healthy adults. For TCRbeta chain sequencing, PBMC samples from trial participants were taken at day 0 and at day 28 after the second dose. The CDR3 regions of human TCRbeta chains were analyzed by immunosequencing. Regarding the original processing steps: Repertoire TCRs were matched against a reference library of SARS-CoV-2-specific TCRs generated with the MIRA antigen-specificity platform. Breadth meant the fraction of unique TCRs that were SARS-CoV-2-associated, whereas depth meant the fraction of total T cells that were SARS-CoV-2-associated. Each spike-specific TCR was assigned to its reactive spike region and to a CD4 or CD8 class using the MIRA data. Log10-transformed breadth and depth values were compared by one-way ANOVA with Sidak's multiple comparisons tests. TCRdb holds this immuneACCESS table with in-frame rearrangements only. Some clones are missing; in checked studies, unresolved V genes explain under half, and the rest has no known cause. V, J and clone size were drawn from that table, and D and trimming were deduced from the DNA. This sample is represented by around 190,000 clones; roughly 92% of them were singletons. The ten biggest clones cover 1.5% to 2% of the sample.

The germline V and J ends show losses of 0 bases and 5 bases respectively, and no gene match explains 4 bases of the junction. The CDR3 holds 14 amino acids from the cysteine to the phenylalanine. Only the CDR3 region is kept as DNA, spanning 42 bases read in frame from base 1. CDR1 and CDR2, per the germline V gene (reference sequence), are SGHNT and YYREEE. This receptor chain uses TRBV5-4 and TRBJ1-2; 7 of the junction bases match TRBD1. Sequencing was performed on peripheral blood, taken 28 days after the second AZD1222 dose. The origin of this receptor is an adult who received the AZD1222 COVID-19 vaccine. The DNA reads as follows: TGTGCCAGCAGCTTGGGGGGACAGAGATATGGCTACACCTTC. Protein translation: CASSLGGQRYGYTF.